This TCR beta chain originates from a study of cytomegalovirus exposure and HLA in healthy donors (TCRdb year 2017). Background on the whole study: In an earlier analysis of 550 to 750 of the donors, 250 to 350 Gb of sequence data and approximately 100 million unique TCR beta sequences from some 170 million T cells were reported. An early release covering 500 to 750 HLA-typed donors comprised about 300 gigabases of sequencing data and around 80 million unique TCR sequences. Of the roughly 390 genotyped donors, around 81% fell in the genetic ancestry cluster associated with self-reported Caucasian donors. The study was designed to test whether signatures of past pathogen exposure could be identified by cataloging public T cell receptors. The study used immunosequencing to profile the T cell repertoires of several hundred subjects and linked those repertoires to cytomegalovirus serostatus. Besides the first cohort of under 700 subjects, a separate validation cohort made up of 120 different subjects was used. High-throughput TCR immunosequencing, statistical association of individual TCRs with disease status, and machine learning were combined to predict cytomegalovirus infection status. In a later analysis, previously published TCR beta repertoires from several hundred donors were re-analyzed and high-resolution HLA genotyping was added so that TCR occurrence patterns could be studied. In the later analysis, no new phenotypic data were used to find candidate immune exposures; instead, reliance was placed on TCR beta sequences and their occurrence across donors. An earlier analysis of more than 450 of the donors used high-throughput TCR beta sequencing to judge whether each TCR beta V gene segment behaved as functional or pseudogenic. Donor age, sex, ethnicity and CMV serostatus were collected together with the repertoire data. In a later genetic analysis, genome-wide SNP genotypes for about 65% of the roughly 700 donors were used, and that subset was treated as a discovery cohort. Every repertoire in the discovery cohort had been generated on one and the same sequencing platform. Class I and class II HLA loci were covered by the typing at four-digit resolution. The number of donors typed differed by locus, with roughly 620-640 for A, B, C, DRB1 and DQB1, around 500 for DQA1, 600 to 610 for DPA1, and approximately 470 for DPB1. Several DR-DQ haplotypes were handled as single units for association and clustering because linkage in the cohort was strong. Among 398 genotyped donors of the cohort, an average of about 240,000 unique TCR beta nucleotide sequences were sequenced per donor, roughly 20% of them non-productive.

In total, 630 or so healthy bone marrow donors made up the cohort. At the time of sampling, every cohort member was nominally healthy, though immune exposures that went unrecorded were likely present. The donor tested CMV seronegative and was one of the 352 seronegative cohort members. A peripheral blood sample was provided by each donor, and peripheral blood mononuclear cells were used for TCR beta sequencing. Genomic DNA was extracted from the blood cell samples with the Qiagen DNeasy Blood Extraction Kit. Library prep was done by the immunoSEQ multiplex PCR assay. For the multiplex PCR, a mixture combining 60 forward primers for TCR Vbeta segments and 13 reverse primers for TCR Jbeta segments was used. Amplification of the CDR3 region of rearranged TCR beta genes was performed with a multiplex PCR assay on genomic DNA. The Illumina HiSeq System was used to sequence the amplified TCR beta libraries as 87-base-pair reads. The published analysis was carried out like this. In a later analysis, some 80 million unique TCR beta chains were counted across the roughly 610 repertoires, and about 10 million of these chains were shared by at least two donors. A nearest-neighbor algorithm error-corrected the raw reads and collapsed the reads into unique sequences, merging closely related sequences to remove PCR and sequencing errors. V, D and J gene segments were assigned by aligning CDR3 sequences to IMGT reference sequences. Each retained sequence needed at least a six-nucleotide match to both a V gene segment and a J gene segment. A rearrangement was called productive if the CDR3 had no stop codons and remained in frame with V and J, and every other rearrangement was called non-productive. Following IMGT convention, CDR3 was defined as the stretch from the second conserved V-encoded cysteine to the conserved J-encoded phenylalanine. Sequences without an unambiguous match to a single V gene segment were excluded from the earlier analysis of 500 to 700 of the donors. An earlier analysis of over 450 of the donors classified V segments as functional when productive rearrangements were above 56.7% and as segregating when the standard deviation between donors was above 5%. To diagnose cytomegalovirus status from the catalog of TCR beta chain sequences, a statistical classification framework was built. A later analysis assigned V and J genes by comparing TCR nucleotide sequences with IMGT/GENE-DB human TR gene sequences. A later analysis assigned CDR3 sequences and most-parsimonious VDJ recombination scenarios with the TCRdist pipeline. In a later analysis, each TCR beta chain was defined by its CDR3 amino acid sequence together with its V-gene family, and reads lacking a unique V-gene family were excluded. To address suspected cross-contamination and a sequencing artifact, a later analysis removed a few hundred highly shared, low-generation-probability nucleotide sequences. For each public chain, a later analysis derived a clonal expansion index from normalized ranks of inferred template counts within each repertoire. In a later analysis, generation probabilities were computed using a VDJ recombination model fitted to out-of-frame rearrangements, and the results were checked against IGoR. A later analysis scored TCR-TCR, TCR-HLA and TCR-CMV co-occurrence with hypergeometric tests, applying a repertoire-size bias correction to TCR pairs. False discovery rates were estimated in a later analysis by permuting HLA or CMV assignments 20 times. In a later analysis, co-occurring TCRs were grouped with DBSCAN, and TCRdist sequence similarity was added when clustering was performed within HLA-allele-positive subsets. Repertoires with fewer than 30,000 or more than 120,000 public chains were left out of co-occurrence clustering, as were a few repertoires with anomalous nucleotide sharing. TCRdb carries this immuneACCESS record with in-frame sequences only. Its versions omit some clonotypes, under half of them owing to an unresolved V gene in the studies checked, with the rest unexplained. V, J and clone size are those of that table, while D and trimming were read from the DNA. The sample yields approximately 270,000 clones; 80% were counted once. About 0.28% of the sample comes from the top ten.

Study-wide conclusions, independent of this receptor: A cluster of highly shared sequence variants was judged likely to be a technical artifact of the sequencing pipeline. Because HLA typing was missing for some donors at each locus, association tests included only the typed subset. Strong co-occurrence of HLA alleles, especially DR and DQ, made assigning TCR associations to individual alleles difficult. The cohort was sequenced for TCR beta chains only, and without alpha or paired-chain data the features that could be detected were limited. Sequencing depth was assumed to be roughly uniform across donors in the presence/absence analyses, though that assumption may not hold. A further reported finding was that TCR beta sequences accurately predicted the HLA-A and HLA-B alleles for most subjects in the first cohort. It was suggested by the authors that the approach could potentially be generalized to other disease states and immunological phenotypes. An association between a missense DCLRE1C variant and V-gene and J-gene trimming of TCR beta chains was found in a later genetic analysis and replicated in an independent cohort. Cytomegalovirus status was reported to be diagnosed by the classifier with high specificity and sensitivity in both the original and validation cohorts. Fewer than 20 rarely observed V segments, including chromosome 9 orphons, were excluded from the earlier analysis of about 500 of the donors because counts were too low. Some IMGT-functional V segments, including TRBV6-2 and TRBV6-3, could not be told apart with the 87-base-pair reads, so those segments were excluded. Linkage disequilibrium might explain the correlated functional status among segregating V segments, but an unknown experimental factor could not be ruled out. The only immune exposure information available for the cohort was CMV serostatus. In the study, some 180 TCR beta chains were listed as associated with cytomegalovirus. Across donors, most TCR sequences were observed very rarely, whereas some public TCRs were present in many individuals. In a later genetic analysis, fewer N-insertions in productive TCRs were reported among donors in an Asian-associated ancestry cluster than the 666-donor mean. In a later analysis, HLA-associated TCR beta chains were found to be more clonally expanded and to have lower generation probabilities than equally common non-associated chains. In a later analysis, several top co-occurrence clusters were reported to appear linked to parvovirus B19, influenza, CMV and Epstein-Barr virus. Most CMV-associated TCR beta chains appeared to be HLA-restricted in a later analysis, and the HLA associations seemed to be driven largely by CMV exposure. A later analysis associated 15,000 to 20,000 TCR beta sequences with specific HLA alleles at a false discovery rate of 0.05. In an earlier analysis of some 500 of the donors, most TCR beta V segments were observed in productive rearrangements about 87% or about 30% of the time, broadly matching IMGT annotations. In vitro tests confirmed that three of the cytomegalovirus-associated TCR beta chains recognize cytomegalovirus antigens. According to a later analysis, TCR association rates differed among HLA loci, with DRB1 alleles showing the most associated TCRs and HLA-C alleles showing the fewest.

V trim: 5 bases; J trim: 5 bases; unmatched bases: 14. CDR1 and CDR2 (SNHLY, FYNNEI) derive from the germline V gene. From its cysteine to its phenylalanine, the CDR3 spans 16 amino acids. Just the 48-base CDR3 DNA is kept, in frame starting at base 1. In regard to this clone: Its recognized antigen is unknown. Base-call qualities are not available, and no considerably larger clone is one nucleotide away.

Sequencing input: PBMCs. This TCR came from a girl aged 2-9 years in good health and CMV-seronegative. The V and J genes are TRBV2 and TRBJ2-7, with 8 junctional bases fitting TRBD1. The DNA reads as follows: TGTGCCAGCAGTTTCGTCCGAGGACAGGGAGTTAACGAGCAGTACTTC. Translation gives CASSFVRGQGVNEQYF.